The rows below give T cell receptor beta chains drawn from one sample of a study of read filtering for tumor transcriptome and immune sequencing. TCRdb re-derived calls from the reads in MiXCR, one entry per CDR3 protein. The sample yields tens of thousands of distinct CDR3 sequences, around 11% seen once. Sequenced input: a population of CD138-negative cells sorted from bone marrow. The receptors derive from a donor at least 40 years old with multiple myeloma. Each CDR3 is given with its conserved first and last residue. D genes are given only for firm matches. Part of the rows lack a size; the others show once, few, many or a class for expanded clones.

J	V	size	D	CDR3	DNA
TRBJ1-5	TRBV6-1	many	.	CASSLGLAAYQPQHF	TGTGCCAGCAGCCTCGGTCTTGCGGCCTATCAGCCCCAGCATTTT
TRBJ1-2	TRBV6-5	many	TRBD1	CASSLDRAYGYTF	TGTGCCAGCAGTCTGGACAGGGCCTATGGCTACACCTTC
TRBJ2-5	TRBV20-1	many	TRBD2	CSARTPGLASETQYF	TGCAGTGCTAGGACTCCGGGACTAGCGTCGGAGACCCAGTACTTC
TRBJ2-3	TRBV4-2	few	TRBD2	CATNSPGLAGLSTDTQYF	TGTGCCACCAACAGTCCGGGACTAGCGGGGCTCAGCACAGATACGCAGTATTTT
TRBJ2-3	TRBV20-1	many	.	CSALLDTQYF	TGCAGTGCTCTACTGGATACGCAGTATTTT
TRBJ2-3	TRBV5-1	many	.	CASMLGSADTQYF	TGCGCCAGCATGCTAGGGTCGGCAGATACGCAGTATTTT
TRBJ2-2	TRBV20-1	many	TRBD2	CSARGTSGGPRTGELFF	TGCAGTGCTAGGGGGACGAGCGGGGGCCCGCGGACCGGGGAGCTGTTTTTT
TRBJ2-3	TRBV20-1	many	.	CSASGGYTDTQYF	TGCAGTGCTAGCGGCGGATACACAGATACGCAGTATTTT
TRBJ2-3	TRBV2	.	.	CASSPVGVRADTQYF	TGTGCCAGCAGTCCCGTAGGGGTTAGAGCAGATACGCAGTATTTT
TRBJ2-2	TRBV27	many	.	CASSFTLRAIQNTGELFF	TGTGCCAGCAGTTTCACCCTCCGGGCTATTCAGAACACCGGGGAGCTGTTTTTT
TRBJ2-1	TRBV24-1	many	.	CATSDSGQVKIEQFF	TGTGCCACCAGTGATTCGGGGCAGGTTAAGATTGAGCAGTTCTTC
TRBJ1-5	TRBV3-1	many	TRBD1	CASSQGGGDQPQHF	TGTGCCAGCAGCCAAGGAGGGGGCGATCAGCCCCAGCATTTT
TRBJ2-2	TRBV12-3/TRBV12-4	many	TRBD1	CASSSKDRDVGELFF	TGTGCCAGCAGTTCGAAAGACAGGGACGTAGGGGAGCTGTTTTTT
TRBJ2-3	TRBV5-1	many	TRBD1	CASSLQGSTDTQYF	TGCGCCAGCAGCTTACAGGGGAGCACAGATACGCAGTATTTT
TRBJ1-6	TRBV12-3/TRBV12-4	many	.	CASRAQGSSPLHF	TGTGCCAGCAGAGCACAGGGTAGCTCACCCCTCCACTTT
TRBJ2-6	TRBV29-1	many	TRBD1	CSAGDSSGANVLTF	TGCAGCGCAGGGGACAGCTCTGGGGCCAACGTCCTGACTTTC
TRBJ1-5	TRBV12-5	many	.	CASGINQPQHF	TGTGCTAGTGGTATTAATCAGCCCCAGCATTTT
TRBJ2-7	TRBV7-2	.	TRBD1	CASSPQGSIYEQYF	TGTGCCAGCAGCCCACAGGGGTCGATCTACGAGCAGTACTTC
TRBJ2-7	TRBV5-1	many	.	CASSPAGLSSYEQYF	TGCGCCAGCAGCCCCGCTGGACTAAGCTCCTACGAGCAGTACTTC
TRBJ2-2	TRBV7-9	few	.	CASSLSGSSLGSGELFF	TGTGCCAGCAGCTTAAGTGGGTCGAGCTTAGGTTCCGGGGAGCTGTTTTTT
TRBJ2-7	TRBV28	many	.	CASSTHPRVIPYEQYF	TGTGCCAGCAGTACCCACCCCAGGGTTATTCCCTACGAGCAGTACTTC
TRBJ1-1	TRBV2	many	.	CASSRQPMNTEAFF	TGTGCCAGCAGTAGACAGCCCATGAACACTGAAGCTTTCTTT
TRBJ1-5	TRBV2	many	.	CASSEGVNQPQHF	TGTGCCAGCAGTGAAGGAGTCAATCAGCCCCAGCATTTT
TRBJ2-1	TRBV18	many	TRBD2	CASSLSGGANEQFF	TGTGCCAGCTCCCTTTCCGGGGGGGCCAATGAGCAGTTCTTC
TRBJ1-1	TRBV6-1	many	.	CASEGQDVGTEAFF	TGTGCCAGTGAGGGGCAGGATGTTGGCACTGAAGCTTTCTTT
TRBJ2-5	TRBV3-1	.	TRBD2	CASSRGLAGPFYQETQYF	TGTGCCAGCAGCCGGGGACTAGCGGGCCCCTTTTACCAAGAGACCCAGTACTTC
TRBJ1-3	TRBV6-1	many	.	CASNEGSNSGNTIYF	TGTGCCAGCAACGAGGGGTCAAACTCTGGAAACACCATATATTTT
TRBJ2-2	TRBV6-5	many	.	CASSFSSTSNTGELFF	TGTGCCAGCAGTTTCTCGTCGACATCGAACACCGGGGAGCTGTTTTTT